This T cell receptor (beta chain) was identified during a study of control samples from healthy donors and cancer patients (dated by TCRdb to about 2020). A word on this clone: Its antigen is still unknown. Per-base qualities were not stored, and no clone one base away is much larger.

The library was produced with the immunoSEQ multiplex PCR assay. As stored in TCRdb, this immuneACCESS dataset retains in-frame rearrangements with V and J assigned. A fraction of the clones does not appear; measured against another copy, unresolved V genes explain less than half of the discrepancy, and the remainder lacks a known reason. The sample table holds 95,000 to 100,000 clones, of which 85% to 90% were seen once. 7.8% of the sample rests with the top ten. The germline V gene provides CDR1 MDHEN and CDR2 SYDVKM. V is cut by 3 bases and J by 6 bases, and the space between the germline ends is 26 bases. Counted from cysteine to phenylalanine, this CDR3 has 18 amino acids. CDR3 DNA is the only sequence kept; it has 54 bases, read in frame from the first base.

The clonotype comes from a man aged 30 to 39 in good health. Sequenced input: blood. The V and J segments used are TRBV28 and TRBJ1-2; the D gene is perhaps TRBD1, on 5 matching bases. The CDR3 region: CASSFYGGVFVQPHGYTF. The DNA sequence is TGTGCCAGCAGTTTTTACGGGGGGGTTTTTGTTCAACCCCATGGCTACACCTTC.